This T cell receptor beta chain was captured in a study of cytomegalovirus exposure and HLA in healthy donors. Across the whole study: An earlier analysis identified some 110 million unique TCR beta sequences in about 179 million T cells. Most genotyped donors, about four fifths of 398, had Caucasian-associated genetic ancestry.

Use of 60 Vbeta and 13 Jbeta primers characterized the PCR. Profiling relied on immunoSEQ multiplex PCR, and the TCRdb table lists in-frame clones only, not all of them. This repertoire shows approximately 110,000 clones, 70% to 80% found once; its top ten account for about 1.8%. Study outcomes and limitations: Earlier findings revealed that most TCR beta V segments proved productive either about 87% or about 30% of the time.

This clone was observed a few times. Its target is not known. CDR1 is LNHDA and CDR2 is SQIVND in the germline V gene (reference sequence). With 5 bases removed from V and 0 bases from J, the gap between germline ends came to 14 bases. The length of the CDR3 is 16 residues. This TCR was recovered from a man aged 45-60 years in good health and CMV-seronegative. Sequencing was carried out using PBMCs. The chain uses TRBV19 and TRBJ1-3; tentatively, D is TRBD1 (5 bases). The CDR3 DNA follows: TGTGCCAGTAGTGGCGGACACCTATACTCTGGAAACACCATATATTTT. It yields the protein CASSGGHLYSGNTIYF.